This paragraph reports one T cell receptor beta chain. Using immunoSEQ multiplex PCR, the repertoire was profiled, and TCRdb retains in-frame clones only, with some absent. The repertoire holds about 230,000 clones, with around 83% as singletons. The sample comes from a study of blood T cell repertoires in COVID-19. This clonotype originated in a woman between 40 and 55 years old who had recovered from COVID-19. Material: peripheral blood.

CDR3 in amino acids: CASSLDSQGGNTIYF. The CDR3 bases are TGTGCCAGCAGCTTAGATTCCCAGGGGGGAAACACCATATATTTT. The V and J genes are TRBV11-3 and TRBJ1-3; D possibly corresponds to TRBD1 (6 bases). The CDR3 contains 15 residues. Germline assignment: CDR1 SGHNT and CDR2 YENEEA. Trimming took 0 bases from V and 4 from J, leaving 10 bases between them.